The clone carrying this TCR beta chain was seen only once. Its target is unknown. Sample-barcoded 5' priming and a J-beta primer mix drove a second PCR of about 6 to 11 cycles. The authors tagged each cDNA molecule using a template-switch adaptor with 12 random nucleotides. TCRdb re-called the 5' RACE reads through MiXCR, storing one row per CDR3 protein. The table records around 1.5 million distinct CDR3 sequences, roughly 59% of them present only once. This CDR3 comprises 14 residues. CDR1 is SGHKS, CDR2 YYEKEE, per germline (reference sequence). V was pared by 4 bases and J by 7 bases, with 14 bases between. These data are taken from a study of blood T cells in healthy people across ages. Study outcomes and limitations: Higher diversity, along with more naive CD4+ cells, distinguished long-lived donors from aged donors.

No fewer than 6 million PBMCs went into each sample. Total RNA was isolated from each sample in quantities of at least 5.5 micrograms. The chain has TRBV5-5 and TRBJ1-4; D gene ambiguous. The sample taken for sequencing was blood. This TCR was recovered from a man aged 18 to 30 in good health. The CDR3 bases are TGTGCCAGCAGCGAAATTAGACGAGCTGAAAAACTGTTTTTT. As protein: CASSEIRRAEKLFF.